This T cell receptor (beta chain) was profiled in a study of CXCR3-negative and CXCR3-positive naive CD8 T cells. Study-wide points: Naive subsets did not differ in surface CD5, and TRB CDR3 properties served to infer TCR strength. Compared with CXCR3-negative naive cells, CXCR3-positive naive cells showed more hydrophobic TRB CDR3s. Diversity was high in both naive subsets and much lower in memory cells.

Notes on this clonotype: Its antigen is as yet unknown.

Looked up from germline, CDR1 is SGDLS and CDR2 is YYNGEE. This CDR3 spans 15 amino acids. The authors prepared UMI-labeled TRB cDNA libraries by 5' RACE. TCRdb processed the 5' RACE reads again and assigns one entry to each CDR3 protein, with no DNA. This table lists around 60,000 distinct CDR3 sequences. The source of this sequence is a human donor in good health. Some clones in this sample may be carry-over from other donors' samples. Sequenced: naive CXCR3+ CD8+ T cells from blood. As for subset: CD45RO-CCR7+CD27+CD95- naive CD8+ T cells expressing CXCR3 (TNR3+). The gene calls are TRBV9 and TRBJ2-7; TCRdb names TRBD2, which stays unverified in the absence of DNA. This chain's CDR3 is CASPRKRICSYEQYF.